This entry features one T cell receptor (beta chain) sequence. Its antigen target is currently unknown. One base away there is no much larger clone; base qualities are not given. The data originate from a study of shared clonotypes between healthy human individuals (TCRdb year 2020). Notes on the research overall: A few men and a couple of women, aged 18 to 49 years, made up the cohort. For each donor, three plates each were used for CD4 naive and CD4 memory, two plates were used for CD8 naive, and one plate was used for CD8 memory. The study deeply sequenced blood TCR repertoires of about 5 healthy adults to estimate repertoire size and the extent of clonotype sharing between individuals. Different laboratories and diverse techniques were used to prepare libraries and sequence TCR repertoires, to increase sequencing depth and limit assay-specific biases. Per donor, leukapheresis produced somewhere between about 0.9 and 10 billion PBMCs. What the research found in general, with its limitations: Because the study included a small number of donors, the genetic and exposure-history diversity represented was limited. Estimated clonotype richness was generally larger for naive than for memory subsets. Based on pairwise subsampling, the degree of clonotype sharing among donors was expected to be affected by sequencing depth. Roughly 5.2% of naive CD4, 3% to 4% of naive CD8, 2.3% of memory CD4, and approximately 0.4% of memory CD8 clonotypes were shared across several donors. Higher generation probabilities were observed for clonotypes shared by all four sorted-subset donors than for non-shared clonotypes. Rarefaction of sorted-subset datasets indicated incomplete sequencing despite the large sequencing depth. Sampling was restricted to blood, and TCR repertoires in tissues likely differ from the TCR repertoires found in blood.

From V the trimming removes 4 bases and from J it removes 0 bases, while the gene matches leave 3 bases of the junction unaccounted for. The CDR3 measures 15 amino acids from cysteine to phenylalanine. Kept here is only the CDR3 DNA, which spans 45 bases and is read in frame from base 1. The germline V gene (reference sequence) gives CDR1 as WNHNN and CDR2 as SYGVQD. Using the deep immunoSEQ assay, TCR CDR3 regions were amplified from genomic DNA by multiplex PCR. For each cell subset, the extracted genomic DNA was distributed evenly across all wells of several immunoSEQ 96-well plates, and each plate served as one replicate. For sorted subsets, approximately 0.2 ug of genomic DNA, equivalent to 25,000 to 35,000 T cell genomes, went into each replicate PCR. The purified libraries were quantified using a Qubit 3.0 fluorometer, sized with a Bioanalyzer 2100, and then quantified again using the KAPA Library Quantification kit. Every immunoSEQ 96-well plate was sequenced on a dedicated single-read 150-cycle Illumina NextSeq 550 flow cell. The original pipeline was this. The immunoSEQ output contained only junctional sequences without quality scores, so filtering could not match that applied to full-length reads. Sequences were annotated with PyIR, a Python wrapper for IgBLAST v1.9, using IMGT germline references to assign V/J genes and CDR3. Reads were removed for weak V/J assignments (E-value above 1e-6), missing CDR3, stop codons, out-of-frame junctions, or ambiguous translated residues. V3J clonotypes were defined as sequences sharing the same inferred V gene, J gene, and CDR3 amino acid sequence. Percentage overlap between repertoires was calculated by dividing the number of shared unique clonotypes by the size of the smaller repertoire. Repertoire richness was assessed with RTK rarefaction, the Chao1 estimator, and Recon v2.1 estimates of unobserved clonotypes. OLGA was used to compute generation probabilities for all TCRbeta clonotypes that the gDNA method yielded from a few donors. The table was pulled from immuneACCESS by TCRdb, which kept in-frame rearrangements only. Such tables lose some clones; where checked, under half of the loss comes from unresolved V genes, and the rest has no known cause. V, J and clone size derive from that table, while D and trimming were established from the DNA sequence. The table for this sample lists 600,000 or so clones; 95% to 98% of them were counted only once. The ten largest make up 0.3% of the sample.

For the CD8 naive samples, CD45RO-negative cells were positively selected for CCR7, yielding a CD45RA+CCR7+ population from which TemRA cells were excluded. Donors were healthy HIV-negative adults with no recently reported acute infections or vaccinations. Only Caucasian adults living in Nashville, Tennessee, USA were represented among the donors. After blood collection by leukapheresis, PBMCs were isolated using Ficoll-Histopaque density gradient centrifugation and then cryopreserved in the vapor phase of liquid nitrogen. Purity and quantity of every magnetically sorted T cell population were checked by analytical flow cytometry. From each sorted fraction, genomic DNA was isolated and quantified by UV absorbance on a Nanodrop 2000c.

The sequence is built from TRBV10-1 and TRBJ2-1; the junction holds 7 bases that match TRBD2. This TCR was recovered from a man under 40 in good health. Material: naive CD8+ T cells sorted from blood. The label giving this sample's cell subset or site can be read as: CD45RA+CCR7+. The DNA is TGCGCCAGCAGTGCGGAGCGGGGCTCCTACAATGAGCAGTTCTTC. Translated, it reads CASSAERGSYNEQFF.